The entry below describes one TCR beta chain. Which antigen it targets is not known. Qualities for individual bases were not recorded, and no much larger clone is one base off. These data originate in a study of blood T cell repertoires in COVID-19 (dated by TCRdb to about 2020). For the wider study: Samples covering the acute and convalescent phases of COVID-19 were provided by collaborators in the United States, Italy and Spain. The prospective study material was composed of cDNA or gDNA derived from T cells, B-cell-depleted T cells, or PBMCs. The dataset comprised deeply sampled blood TCRbeta repertoires from subjects exposed to, actively infected with, or recovered from COVID-19. The repertoires were released in a freely available public database meant as a resource for research on the immune response to SARS-CoV-2. The samples were drawn from two sources: the first 160 participants of the ongoing ImmuneRACE study, and 950 to 1,500 subjects contributed by 6 global collaborators. A de-identified subject ID, COVID-19 status, age in years and sex were almost always included in the sample metadata. HLA class I and class II types, where available, came from metadata supplied by the sample provider rather than from assay-based typing. Summary of the overall study and its limitations: The quantity of clinical and demographic metadata differed by source and by participant and was supplied without curation.

The CDR3 covers 14 residues, taking in both the cysteine and the phenylalanine. Only CDR3 DNA remains: 42 bases, in frame from the first base. V drops 0 bases and J drops 1 base, leaving 7 bases in between. Per the germline V gene (reference sequence), SGHKS is the CDR1 and YYEKEE is the CDR2. TCRbeta CDR3 regions were amplified from genomic DNA by means of the immunoSEQ Assay, a bias-controlled multiplex PCR. The study's processing was this. Within the assay, amplification of reference gene primers was used to estimate how many nucleated cells each sample contained. To quantify the absolute abundance of each unique TCRbeta CDR3 rearrangement, sequence reads were collapsed and filtered. For each sample, productive Simpson clonality was calculated as the square root of Simpson's diversity index over productive rearrangements. Drawn from immuneACCESS, this table holds only the in-frame rearrangements with V and J called that TCRdb kept. Clones are partly lost; checked studies trace under half to an unresolved V gene and leave the rest unexplained. The V and J calls and the clone size are those of that table, but D and trimming were determined from the DNA. For this sample the table gives about 420,000 clones, of which about 87% were detected only once. The ten biggest clones cover roughly 0.78% of the sample.

One collaborating source in Seattle enrolled patients while the patients were actively infected and followed the patients over time throughout the course of disease. The collaborating institutions used their own protocols to collect whole blood in K2EDTA tubes. Collaborator samples were shipped for TCRbeta analysis as frozen whole blood, isolated PBMCs, or DNA extracted from either sample type. This receptor was taken from a man younger than 35 with COVID-19, enrolled during active disease. Recombination joined TRBV5-5 with TRBJ2-5, with the D gene not clear enough to name. Sequenced sample: peripheral blood. The CDR3 protein: CASSLVQIQETQYF. At the DNA level, the sequence is TGTGCCAGCAGCTTGGTTCAAATCCAAGAGACCCAGTACTTC.